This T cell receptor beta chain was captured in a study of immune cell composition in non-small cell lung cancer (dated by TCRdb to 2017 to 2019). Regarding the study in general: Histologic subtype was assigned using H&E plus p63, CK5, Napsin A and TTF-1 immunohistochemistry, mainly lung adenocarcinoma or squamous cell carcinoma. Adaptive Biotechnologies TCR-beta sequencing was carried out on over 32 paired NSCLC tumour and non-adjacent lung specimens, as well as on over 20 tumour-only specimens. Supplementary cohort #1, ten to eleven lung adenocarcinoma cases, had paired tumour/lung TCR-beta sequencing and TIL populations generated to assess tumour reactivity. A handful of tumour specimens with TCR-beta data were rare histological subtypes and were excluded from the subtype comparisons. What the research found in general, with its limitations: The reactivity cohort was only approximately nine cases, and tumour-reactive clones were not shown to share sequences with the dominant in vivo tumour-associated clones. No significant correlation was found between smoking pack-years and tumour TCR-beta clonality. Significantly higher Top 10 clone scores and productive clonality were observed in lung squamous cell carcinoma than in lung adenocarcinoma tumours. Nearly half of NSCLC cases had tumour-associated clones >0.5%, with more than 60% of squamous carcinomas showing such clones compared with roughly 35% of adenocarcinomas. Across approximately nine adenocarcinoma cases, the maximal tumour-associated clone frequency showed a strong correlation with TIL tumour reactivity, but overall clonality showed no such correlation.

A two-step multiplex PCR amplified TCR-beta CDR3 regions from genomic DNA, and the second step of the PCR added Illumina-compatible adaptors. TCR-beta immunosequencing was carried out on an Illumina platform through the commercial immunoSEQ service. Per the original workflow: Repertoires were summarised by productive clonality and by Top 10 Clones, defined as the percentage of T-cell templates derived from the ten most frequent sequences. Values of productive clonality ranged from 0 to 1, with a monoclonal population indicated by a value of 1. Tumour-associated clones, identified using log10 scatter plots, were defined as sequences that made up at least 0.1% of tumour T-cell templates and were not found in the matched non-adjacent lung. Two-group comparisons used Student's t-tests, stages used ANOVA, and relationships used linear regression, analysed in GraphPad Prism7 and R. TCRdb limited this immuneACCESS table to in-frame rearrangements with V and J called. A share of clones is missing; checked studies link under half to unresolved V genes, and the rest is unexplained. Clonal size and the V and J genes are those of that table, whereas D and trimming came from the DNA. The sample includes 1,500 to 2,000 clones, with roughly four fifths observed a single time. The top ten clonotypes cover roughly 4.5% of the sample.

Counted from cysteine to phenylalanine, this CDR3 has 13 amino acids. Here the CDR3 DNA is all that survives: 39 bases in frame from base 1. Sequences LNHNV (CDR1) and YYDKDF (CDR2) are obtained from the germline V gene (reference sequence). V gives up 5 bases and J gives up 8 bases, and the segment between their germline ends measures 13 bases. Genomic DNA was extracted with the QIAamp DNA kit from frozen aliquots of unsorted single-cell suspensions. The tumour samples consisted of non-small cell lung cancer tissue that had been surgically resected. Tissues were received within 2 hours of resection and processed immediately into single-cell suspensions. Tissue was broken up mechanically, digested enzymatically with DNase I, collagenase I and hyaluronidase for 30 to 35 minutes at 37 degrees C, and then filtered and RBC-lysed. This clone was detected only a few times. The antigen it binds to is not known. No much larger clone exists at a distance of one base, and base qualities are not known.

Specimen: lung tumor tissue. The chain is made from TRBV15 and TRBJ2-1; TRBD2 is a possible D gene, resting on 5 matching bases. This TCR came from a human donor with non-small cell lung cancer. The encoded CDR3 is CATSWRLGDEQFF. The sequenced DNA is TGTGCCACCAGCTGGAGGCTTGGGGATGAGCAGTTCTTC.